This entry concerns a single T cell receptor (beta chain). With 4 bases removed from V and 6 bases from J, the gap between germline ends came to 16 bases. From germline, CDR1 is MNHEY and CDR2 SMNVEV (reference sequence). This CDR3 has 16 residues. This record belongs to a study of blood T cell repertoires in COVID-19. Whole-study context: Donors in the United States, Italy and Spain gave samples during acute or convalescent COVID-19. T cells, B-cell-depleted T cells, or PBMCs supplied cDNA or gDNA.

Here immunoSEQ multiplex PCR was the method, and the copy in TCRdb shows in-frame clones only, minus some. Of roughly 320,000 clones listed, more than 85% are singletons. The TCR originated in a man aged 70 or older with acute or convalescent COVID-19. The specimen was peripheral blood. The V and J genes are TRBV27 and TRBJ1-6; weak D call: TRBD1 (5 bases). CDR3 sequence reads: CASSSMPGLTNSPLHF. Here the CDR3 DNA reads TGTGCCAGCAGTTCAATGCCGGGACTTACTAATTCACCCCTCCACTTT.